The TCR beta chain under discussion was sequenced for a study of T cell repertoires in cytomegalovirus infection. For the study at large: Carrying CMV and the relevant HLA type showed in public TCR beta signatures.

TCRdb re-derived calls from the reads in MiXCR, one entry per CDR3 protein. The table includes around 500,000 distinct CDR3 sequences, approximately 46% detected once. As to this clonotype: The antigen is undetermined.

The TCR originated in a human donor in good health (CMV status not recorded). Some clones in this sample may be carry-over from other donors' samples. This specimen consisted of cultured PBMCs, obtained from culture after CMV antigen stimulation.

The CDR3 is CASSYWGLDKFF. Written as DNA, the CDR3 is TGTGCCAGCAGCTACTGGGGGTTGGATAAGTTCTTC. The chain links TRBV7-4 to TRBJ2-1, with D perhaps assigned TRBD1 or TRBD2 (5 bases each). The CDR3 loop spans 12 amino acids. From germline, CDR1 is SGHVT and CDR2 SQSDAQ. The V and J ends lost 4 bases and 14 bases respectively, with 15 bases between them.